These T cell receptor beta chains were read from a single sample in a study of T cells in Graves' hyperthyroidism and ophthalmopathy. MiXCR, run by TCRdb on the multiplex PCR reads, gives a single entry per CDR3 protein. The table has 750,000 to 900,000 distinct CDR3 sequences, over 35% seen once. Sequencing input: blood. The receptors were gathered from a man younger than 35 with Graves' hyperthyroidism. Each CDR3 is given with its conserved first and last residue. Each record gives: J gene, V gene, clone size, D gene, CDR3 protein, CDR3 DNA. The D gene is left open where the match is weak. Some rows mark clone size as missing; the rest say once, few, many or name a class of expanded clone.

>TRBJ1-1|TRBV20-1|many|.
CSARELRINTEAFF
TGCAGTGCTAGAGAACTACGGATTAACACTGAAGCTTTCTTT
>TRBJ2-7|TRBV20-1|.|TRBD2
CNATSGTSGYSYEQYF
TGCAATGCTACTTCCGGGACTAGCGGGTACTCCTACGAGCAGTACTTC
>TRBJ2-5|TRBV20-1|many|.
CSASQRQETQYF
TGCAGTGCTAGTCAGCGGCAAGAGACCCAGTACTTC
>TRBJ1-6|TRBV4-1|few|TRBD1
CASQGAGSSPLHF
TGCGCCAGCCAGGGGGCAGGGAGTTCACCCCTCCACTTT
>TRBJ2-7|TRBV10-3|.|.
CAIMKDIGEQYF
TGTGCCATCATGAAGGATATTGGGGAGCAGTACTTC
>TRBJ2-2|TRBV7-6|.|TRBD2
CASSPGSGKNTGELFF
TGTGCCAGCAGCCCCGGGAGCGGGAAGAACACCGGGGAGCTGTTTTTT
>TRBJ1-1|TRBV10-3|many|TRBD1
CAIRGQEGTEAFF
TGTGCCATCAGAGGACAGGAGGGGACTGAAGCTTTCTTT
>TRBJ2-6|TRBV25-1|.|.
CASSESLTF
TGTGCCAGCAGTGAATCCCTGACTTTC
>TRBJ2-7|TRBV20-1|many|.
CSARDPSRDEQYF
TGCAGTGCTAGAGACCCCAGCAGGGACGAGCAGTACTTC
>TRBJ2-7|TRBV20-1|few|.
CSASERAPHEQYF
TGCAGTGCTTCAGAGCGGGCACCCCACGAGCAGTACTTC
>TRBJ1-5|TRBV6-5|.|.
CASSEPGLSQPQHF
TGTGCCAGCAGTGAACCAGGGTTGAGTCAGCCCCAGCATTTT
>TRBJ2-7|TRBV20-1|few|TRBD1
CSARESQGTVYEQYF
TGCAGTGCTAGAGAGTCGCAGGGGACAGTCTACGAGCAGTACTTC
>TRBJ2-7|TRBV4-1|few|.
CASSQDHFDEQYF
TGCGCCAGCAGCCAAGATCACTTCGACGAGCAGTACTTC
>TRBJ1-2|TRBV19|many|.
CASSNTIRGYTF
TGTGCCAGTAGTAACACGATAAGGGGCTACACCTTC
>TRBJ1-2|TRBV14|.|.
CASSQDGSGDGYGYTF
TGTGCCAGCAGCCAAGATGGGTCCGGTGATGGGTATGGCTACACCTTC
>TRBJ1-1|TRBV20-1|.|TRBD1
CSAEDRAGTEAFF
TGCAGTGCCGAGGACAGGGCTGGCACTGAAGCTTTCTTT
>TRBJ1-5|TRBV15|many|.
CATRDQGGHQPQHF
TGTGCCACCAGGGATCAGGGTGGGCATCAGCCCCAGCATTTT
>TRBJ2-7|TRBV5-1|.|TRBD2
CASSSGLAGGRFYEQYF
TGCGCCAGCAGCTCGGGACTAGCGGGAGGCCGATTCTACGAGCAGTACTTC
>TRBJ2-7|TRBV29-1|many|.
CSVDEPGYEQYF
TGCAGCGTTGACGAACCTGGCTACGAGCAGTACTTC
>TRBJ2-7|TRBV10-3|.|TRBD1
CAISSPQGADEQYF
TGTGCCATCAGTTCCCCGCAGGGGGCGGACGAGCAGTACTTC
>TRBJ1-2|TRBV11-2|many|TRBD1
CASSETGYGYTF
TGTGCCAGCAGCGAGACAGGGTATGGCTACACCTTC
>TRBJ1-5|TRBV4-2|.|.
CASSQDPNNQPQHF
TGTGCCAGCAGCCAAGATCCGAACAATCAGCCCCAGCATTTT
>TRBJ2-5|TRBV29-1|.|TRBD2
CSFGLAQETQYF
TGCAGCTTCGGACTAGCGCAAGAGACCCAGTACTTC
>TRBJ2-5|TRBV7-9|.|TRBD2
CASSWGLAGGKTQYF
TGTGCCAGCAGCTGGGGACTAGCGGGAGGGAAGACCCAGTACTTC
>TRBJ1-1|TRBV9|.|.
CASSVEGDSGNTEAFF
TGTGCCAGCAGCGTAGAGGGGGACTCGGGGAACACTGAAGCTTTCTTT
>TRBJ2-2|TRBV29-1|.|.
CSVLPGAPGELFF
TGCAGCGTTCTACCAGGGGCGCCCGGGGAGCTGTTTTTT
>TRBJ2-7|TRBV5-4|few|TRBD1
CASSSGTAWEQYF
TGTGCCAGCAGCTCGGGGACAGCCTGGGAGCAGTACTTC
>TRBJ2-7|TRBV29-1|.|.
CSSLQVYEQYF
TGCAGCTCCCTTCAGGTCTACGAGCAGTACTTC
>TRBJ1-1|TRBV27|once|.
CASTTLGVLEAFF
TGTGCCAGCACCACATTGGGGGTACTTGAAGCTTTCTTT
>TRBJ1-5|TRBV9|many|.
CASSVERSRGRNQPQHF
TGTGCCAGCAGCGTAGAACGGTCAAGGGGACGGAATCAGCCCCAGCATTTT
>TRBJ1-1|TRBV29-1|.|TRBD1
CSSYSDRAGTEAFF
TGCAGCAGTTACTCCGACAGGGCGGGCACTGAAGCTTTCTTT
>TRBJ1-1|TRBV20-1|many|.
CSASPRDRTYTEAFF
TGCAGTGCTTCGCCTAGAGACAGGACTTACACTGAAGCTTTCTTT
>TRBJ1-1|TRBV29-1|many|.
CSVEGGGYKAFF
TGCAGCGTTGAAGGTGGGGGGTATAAGGCTTTCTTT